This T cell receptor beta chain emerged from a study of vaccination effects on CD4 cells after COVID-19. Antigen-specific CD4+ T cells expanded by the ViraFEST assay with viral peptide pools were then sequenced. CD4+ T cell isolation took place after 10 days of culture. Previously uninfected by SARS-CoV-2, the vaccine recipients also showed negative nucleocapsid antibodies. Wells each received some 2.2 million PBMC, cultured with around 10 IU/ml IL-2 and about 10 ug/ml peptides. A half-medium replacement with IL-2 medium was carried out on days 3 and 7. Here immunoSEQ multiplex PCR was the method, and the copy in TCRdb shows in-frame clones only, minus some. The data hold 50,000 or so clones, with 80% to 85% observed a single time. The germline V and J ends were trimmed by 3 bases and 0 bases, with 12 bases remaining between them. The CDR3 spans 16 residues. Germline CDR1 reads LNHDA; CDR2 reads SQIVND (reference sequence).

As for this clone: Antigen specificity is unknown.

The material was CD4+ T cells from PBMCs cultured with HCoV-229E spike peptides, obtained before COVID-19 vaccination. The genes are TRBV19 and TRBJ2-4; possible D gene TRBD1, 6 bases. This TCR was sampled from a human donor who received a COVID-19 vaccine. The CDR3: CASSMTGALAKNIQYF. The CDR3 DNA sequence: TGTGCCAGTAGTATGACAGGTGCGCTAGCCAAAAACATTCAGTACTTC.